These 21 T cell receptor beta chains came from one sample sequenced in a study of shared T cell receptors in the human thymus. Data came from immunoSEQ multiplex PCR; TCRdb stores just in-frame clones and leaves some out. The sample contains 650,000 to 950,000 clones, 80% to 90% of which appear only once. A further study also used this sample, focusing on human thymus T cells.

The source material was thymocytes. The receptors come from a girl under two years old with a congenital heart defect.

The rearrangement uses TRBV5-4 and TRBJ1-1, with D perhaps matching TRBD1 (5 bases). Trimming stripped 4 bases from V and 8 bases from J, with 21 bases between. Germline V gene sequence: CDR1 SGHNT, CDR2 YYREEE (reference sequence). CDR3 length equals 15 residues. The CDR3 DNA sequence: TGTGCCAGCAGCATCAAGGGGCCCCCCACCGAGGAAGCTTTCTTT. It is translated as CASSIKGPPTEEAFF.

The chain carries TRBV28 and TRBJ1-1; maybe TRBD1 (6 bases). Germline loops: CDR1 MDHEN, CDR2 SYDVKM. CDR3 size: 16 residues. Trimming removed 5 bases from V and 1 base from J, with 17 bases in between. The CDR3 DNA is TGTGCCAGCAGTCAAATCCCCCGGACAGAGAACACTGAAGCTTTCTTT. Protein sequence: CASSQIPRTENTEAFF.

The CDR3: CASSFRQGAYEQYF. The CDR3 nucleotides read TGTGCCAGCAGCTTTCGACAGGGGGCGTACGAGCAGTACTTC. The genes are TRBV13 and TRBJ2-7; TRBD1 agrees at 10 bases. V lost 3 bases to trimming and J lost 4 bases; unmatched junction nucleotides: 3. The CDR3 has 14 residues. Looked up from germline, CDR1 is PRHDT and CDR2 is FYEKMQ (reference sequence).

The table lists this clone with a count of one. The gene calls are TRBV28 and TRBJ1-3; D uncertain. The CDR3 has 16 residues. CDR1 and CDR2 (germline): MDHEN, SYDVKM. V lost 4 bases to trimming and J lost 0 bases, with 13 bases between them. CDR3 DNA sequence: TGTGCCAGCAGTTACCGGAGGCGGAACTCTGGAAACACCATATATTTT. It specifies CASSYRRRNSGNTIYF.

The genes are TRBV28 and TRBJ2-7; TRBD2 matches at 12 bases. The CDR3 totals 20 residues. Per the germline V gene, CDR1 is MDHEN and CDR2 is SYDVKM. J gave up 0 bases and V 0 bases, and 12 bases lay outside the gene matches. The chain's CDR3 is CASSLCHTRLAGGSSYEQYF. DNA of the CDR3: TGTGCCAGCAGTTTATGCCATACTAGGCTAGCGGGGGGGAGCTCCTACGAGCAGTACTTC.

The V gene is TRBV5-1, the J gene TRBJ1-1; D is undetermined. Trimming pared 3 bases from V and 7 bases from J, leaving 13 bases between. CDR1 and CDR2 (germline): SGHRS, YFSETQ. The CDR3 length is 13 residues. CDR3 residues: CASSSTVTGEAFF. CDR3 in DNA: TGCGCCAGCAGCTCCACGGTAACCGGTGAAGCTTTCTTT.

The chain is built from TRBV20-1 and TRBJ1-4; no clear D. The CDR3 runs 11 residues. Germline CDR1 and CDR2: DFQATT and SNEGSKA (reference sequence). Trimming left V 3 bases short and J 9 bases short, with 8 bases between. The CDR3 is CSASPPKKLFF. DNA for the CDR3: TGCAGTGCTAGCCCCCCCAAAAAACTGTTTTTT.

This chain links TRBV7-2 with TRBJ1-2, with D possibly being TRBD1 (5 bases). CDR1 and CDR2 (germline): SGHTA, FQGNSA. This CDR3 is 15 amino acids long. V lost 7 bases to trimming and J lost 5 bases, with 20 bases between them. In DNA form, the CDR3 reads TGTGCCAGCACCCCAAAAAAGGGGTTGGGGTATGGCTACACCTTC. Encoded protein: CASTPKKGLGYGYTF.

V is TRBV7-2 and J is TRBJ2-2, with 14 bases matching TRBD2. The germline V gene encodes CDR1 SGHTA and CDR2 FQGNSA. CDR3 length: 17 amino acids. After removal of 5 bases from V and 8 bases from J, the junction contained 10 bases not matched to a gene. CDR3 coding DNA: TGTGCCAGCAGCGTACGACTAGCGGGGGGGCCTTGGGGGGAGCTGTTTTTT. Its protein product is CASSVRLAGGPWGELFF.

The chain recombines TRBV28 with TRBJ2-3; D perhaps matches TRBD1 (6 bases). V lost 3 bases to trimming and J lost 3 bases, with 25 bases between them. Looked up from germline, CDR1 is MDHEN and CDR2 is SYDVKM. CDR3 size: 19 residues. CDR3 amino acids: CASSFVISRTETRTDTQYF. The CDR3 DNA follows: TGTGCCAGCAGTTTTGTCATCAGTAGGACAGAAACTCGAACAGATACGCAGTATTTT.

The rearrangement uses TRBV6-1 and TRBJ1-1; TRBD1 might be the D (6 bases). This CDR3 has 15 residues. Germline CDR1 is MNHNS and CDR2 is SASEGT. Trimming left V 5 bases short and J 0 bases short, with 13 bases between. CDR3 amino acids: CASSPGGQMNTEAFF. The CDR3 bases are TGTGCCAGCAGTCCCGGGGGGCAGATGAACACTGAAGCTTTCTTT.

The chain links TRBV4-1 to TRBJ1-5; TRBD1 is a possible D gene (5 bases). The CDR3 runs 19 residues. Per the germline V gene, CDR1 is MGHRA and CDR2 is YSYEKL. V was pared by 4 bases and J by 3 bases, with 25 bases between. CDR3 region: CASSRGLPPGVLINQPQHF. The CDR3 DNA reads as TGCGCCAGCAGCCGCGGACTGCCTCCGGGGGTACTTATCAATCAGCCCCAGCATTTT.

Comment on this clone: The sample contains more than one DNA sequence encoding this CDR3. The chain couples TRBV5-6 to TRBJ1-2; D is perhaps TRBD1 (5 bases). Germline assignment: CDR1 SGHDT and CDR2 YYEEEE. Trimming stripped 0 bases from V and 7 bases from J, with 13 bases between. This CDR3 has 14 amino acids. The CDR3 spells CASSLEVAGGGYTF. CDR3 DNA: TGTGCCAGCAGCTTGGAAGTTGCGGGGGGTGGCTACACCTTC.

The genes are TRBV28 and TRBJ2-7; a possible D gene is TRBD1 (6 bases). Germline CDR1 is MDHEN and CDR2 is SYDVKM. The CDR3 is 16 residues long. The V end lost 5 bases, the J end lost 0 bases, and 17 bases lay between the germline ends. As DNA, the CDR3 is TGTGCCAGCAGTATCACCTCCCCGGACAGCTCCTACGAGCAGTACTTC. Its protein is CASSITSPDSSYEQYF. Full variable domain (missing parts from reference TRBV28 and TRBJ2-7): DVKVTQSSRYLVKRTGEKVFLECVQDMDHENMFWYRQDPGLGLRLIYFSYDVKMKEKGDIPEGYSVSREKKERFSLILESASTNQTSMYLCASSITSPDSSYEQYFGPGTRLTVT.

This rearrangement joins TRBV10-3 to TRBJ1-2, with D tentatively TRBD1 (6 bases). CDR1 ENHRY and CDR2 SYGVKD come from the germline V gene. V lost 7 bases to trimming and J lost 7 bases, with 19 bases between them. CDR3 length: 14 amino acids. CDR3 in amino acids: CAINPQGQTTGYTF. The CDR3, as DNA: TGTGCCATCAACCCTCAAGGACAGACCACTGGCTACACCTTC.

Regarding this clone: The junction and the germline gene differ at one end; a read error may be behind it. The chain combines TRBV6-5 with TRBJ1-2, with D unresolved. Germline V gives CDR1 MNHEY, CDR2 SVGAGI. The CDR3 is made up of 15 amino acids. The DNA of the CDR3 is TGTGCCAGCAGACCTCGGGTCCTTCTAACGTTCCCCTACGCCTTC. Translation gives CASRPRVLLTFPYAF.

This clone has more than one count but fewer than ten. This chain joins TRBV6-5 and TRBJ1-2; 11 bases line up with TRBD1. CDR1 and CDR2 (germline): MNHEY, SVGAGI. The J segment lost 10 bases and the V segment lost 2 bases, leaving 3 bases of the junction unmatched. The CDR3 consists of 13 residues. The CDR3, as DNA: TGTGCCAGCAGTTACCGGGGACAGGGGGACTACACCTTC. Encoded protein: CASSYRGQGDYTF.

This chain links TRBV7-9 with TRBJ1-6, with 8 positions matching TRBD1. Germline V gives CDR1 SEHNR, CDR2 FQNEAQ (reference sequence). The CDR3 consists of 18 residues. With 2 bases clipped from V and 8 bases from J, the junction kept 14 bases outside the gene matches. CDR3 bases: TGTGCCAGCAGCTTAACGCCGGGGCCGACAGGGGACCATTCACCCCTCCACTTT. This codes for CASSLTPGPTGDHSPLHF.

The V gene is TRBV28, the J gene TRBJ1-5; TRBD1 matches at 8 bases. Germline V CDR1 and CDR2: MDHEN, SYDVKM. The CDR3 extends over 16 amino acids. Unmatched junction bases numbered 8, after V lost 7 bases and J lost 0 bases. CDR3 bases: TGTGCCAGCAATCTAGGACAGGGACCTAGCAATCAGCCCCAGCATTTT. Protein product: CASNLGQGPSNQPQHF. The entire variable domain, with the rest obtained from reference TRBV28 and TRBJ1-5, is as follows: DVKVTQSSRYLVKRTGEKVFLECVQDMDHENMFWYRQDPGLGLRLIYFSYDVKMKEKGDIPEGYSVSREKKERFSLILESASTNQTSMYLCASNLGQGPSNQPQHFGDGTRLSIL.

V and J are TRBV19 and TRBJ1-1; D ambiguous. V was shortened by 7 bases and J by 0 bases, with 12 bases between the two germline ends. The CDR3 has 14 amino acids. Germline values: CDR1 LNHDA, CDR2 SQIVND (reference sequence). As DNA, the CDR3 is TGTGCCAGTAACAACACACGTTTGAACACTGAAGCTTTCTTT. Its translation: CASNNTRLNTEAFF. The whole variable domain, filled in from reference TRBV19 and TRBJ1-1, reads DGGITQSPKYLFRKEGQNVTLSCEQNLNHDAMYWYRQDPGQGLRLIYYSQIVNDFQKGDIAEGYSVSREKKESFPLTVTSAQKNPTAFYLCASNNTRLNTEAFFGQGTRLTVV.

The V gene is TRBV5-6, the J gene TRBJ1-2, with D hard to call. V was pared by 3 bases and J by 8 bases, with 17 bases between. The V gene's germline CDR1 is SGHDT and CDR2 YYEEEE. This CDR3 has 14 residues. This CDR3 reads CASSSKQLAAGYTF. The CDR3 DNA reads as TGTGCCAGCAGCTCCAAACAGCTAGCCGCCGGCTACACCTTC.